This T cell receptor beta chain was profiled in a study of blood T cell repertoires in COVID-19 (dated by TCRdb to 2020 to 2021). In the study overall: Samples from collaborators originated in the United States, Italy and Spain and spanned both the acute and convalescent phases of COVID-19. The prospective study material was composed of cDNA or gDNA derived from T cells, B-cell-depleted T cells, or PBMCs. The dataset comprised deeply sampled blood TCRbeta repertoires from subjects exposed to, actively infected with, or recovered from COVID-19. A freely available public database, intended as a resource for researchers studying the immune response to SARS-CoV-2, is where the repertoires were released. Samples were obtained from the ongoing ImmuneRACE study (first 160 participants) and from 1,000 to 1,500 subjects provided by 6 global collaborators. The sample metadata nearly always contained a de-identified subject ID, COVID-19 status, age in years and sex. Where available, HLA class I and class II types were obtained from metadata supplied by the sample provider rather than from assay-based typing.

Participants in the prospective study were enrolled through a virtual design, were aged 18 to 89 years, and lived in roughly 24 United States geographic areas. In the prospective study, participants were assigned to cohorts based on the clinical history participants reported in a screening survey and a study questionnaire. Mobile phlebotomists in the prospective study collected whole blood, serum and a nasopharyngeal or oropharyngeal swab from every participant. Participants in the prospective study had the option to provide additional blood draws and questionnaires over a roughly two-month period. Before DNA extraction, blood samples from the prospective study were shipped at room temperature or frozen. As to this clone: The antigen it binds to is not known. There are no base qualities to consult, and no much larger clone falls within one base.

TCRbeta CDR3 regions were amplified from genomic DNA by means of the immunoSEQ Assay, a bias-controlled multiplex PCR. The original methods were these. The number of nucleated cells in each sample was estimated from the amplification of reference gene primers within the assay. To quantify the absolute abundance of each unique TCRbeta CDR3 rearrangement, sequence reads were collapsed and filtered. Productive Simpson clonality was computed per sample as the square root of Simpson's diversity index over productive rearrangements. The table was pulled from immuneACCESS by TCRdb, which kept in-frame rearrangements only. Such tables lose some clones; where checked, under half of the loss comes from unresolved V genes, and the rest has no known cause. D and trimming were read from the DNA, whereas the V and J calls and clone size are those reported in that table. Counted in this sample were 220,000 or so clones; 85% to 90% of them appeared once. The ten top clones hold roughly 14% of the sample.

The CDR3, cysteine through phenylalanine, is 16 amino acids long. Only CDR3 DNA is held: 48 bases, read in frame from base 1. Trimming removed 5 bases from V and 2 bases from J; the gene matches leave 6 bases unexplained. CDR1 MNHEY and CDR2 SMNVEV were looked up in the germline V gene (reference sequence). What the research found in general, with its limitations: The quantity of clinical and demographic metadata differed by source and by participant and was supplied without curation.

This receptor was identified in a woman aged 50 to 60 with acute COVID-19. The sequence links TRBV27 to TRBJ2-5, and TRBD2 matches 12 of the central bases. Source material: PBMCs or T cells enriched from blood (not recorded which). The CDR3 here reads CASSLGLAGLQETQYF. The DNA reads as follows: TGTGCCAGCAGTCTGGGACTAGCGGGTCTACAAGAGACCCAGTACTTC.